This entry lists 24 T cell receptor beta chains sequenced from one sample in a study of OX40 agonist ivuxolimab in advanced cancers. The protocol was immunoSEQ multiplex PCR, while the TCRdb copy is restricted to in-frame clones and leaves out a portion. There are roughly 86,000 clones in the sample; about 90% occur only once, and 7% to 8.5% lies in the top ten. The specimen was CD4+ or CD8+ T cells sorted from blood, collected in a trial of the OX40 agonist ivuxolimab. All receptors come from an adult with an advanced solid tumor such as melanoma, head and neck, liver or kidney cancer.

The CDR3 coding sequence is TGTGCCAGCAGGGCGGCACAGGGGGCAAACTATGGCTACACCTTC. It is translated as CASRAAQGANYGYTF. J is TRBJ1-2 and V is TRBV6-1; 9 bases are shared with TRBD1. The J segment lost 2 bases and the V segment lost 6 bases, leaving 7 bases of the junction unmatched. The CDR3 covers 15 residues. Per the germline V gene, CDR1 is MNHNS and CDR2 is SASEGT.

The chain is built from TRBV12-2 and TRBJ2-5; the D call in the table, TRBD2, was not verified against the DNA. TRBV12-2 is a pseudogene locus. The CDR3 has 15 amino acids. The CDR3 is CASRHWASGQETQYF. In DNA form, the CDR3 reads TGTGCAAGTCGCCATTGGGCTAGCGGTCAAGAGACCCAGTACTTC.

The chain employs TRBV15 and TRBJ2-5, with D unclear. The tail of the sequence fits TRBJ2-7 better, so the J call may be wrong. The CDR3 spans 15 residues. Germline CDR1 is LNHNV and CDR2 is YYDKDF (reference sequence). CDR3 sequence reads: CATSRDRNPSNEQYF. CDR3 nucleotide sequence: TGTGCCACCAGCAGAGATCGTAACCCCTCGAACGAGCAGTACTTC.

This sequence joins TRBV18 and TRBJ2-5; TRBD1 or TRBD2 may be the D gene (5 bases each). V was pared by 3 bases and J by 5 bases, with 19 bases between. The CDR3 has 16 amino acids. Per the germline V gene, CDR1 is KGHSH and CDR2 is LQKENI. This chain's CDR3 is CASSPRDVSIAETQYF. Here the CDR3 DNA reads TGTGCCAGCTCACCCCGGGACGTCTCCATTGCGGAGACCCAGTACTTC.

The chain employs TRBV5-1 and TRBJ2-7; no definite D call. Germline lookup yields CDR1 SGHRS and CDR2 YFSETQ. The CDR3 is made up of 14 amino acids. V lost 0 bases and J 6 bases, leaving 13 bases between the germline ends. The CDR3 DNA reads as TGCGCCAGCAGCTTGGAAGGGCAGAGCCTCGAGCAGTACTTC. It is translated as CASSLEGQSLEQYF.

A few counts support this clone. This chain links TRBV6-5 with TRBJ2-2; tentative D call: TRBD2 (5 bases). The CDR3 covers 14 residues. The V gene's germline CDR1 is MNHEY and CDR2 SVGAGI. V was cut by 10 bases and J by 0 bases, with 12 bases left in between. Here the CDR3 reads CAISRRTNTGELFF. CDR3 sequence (DNA): TGTGCCATCTCACGGAGGACGAACACCGGGGAGCTGTTTTTT.

The rearrangement joins TRBV5-1 to TRBJ2-7, with D possibly being TRBD2 (6 bases). The CDR3 is made up of 13 amino acids. The germline V gene encodes CDR1 SGHRS and CDR2 YFSETQ. The ends were cut back, 4 bases at V and 7 bases at J, with 15 bases in the middle. Here the CDR3 DNA reads TGCGCCAGCAGCCCGGCGGGGTATCGGGAGCAGTACTTC. Residues: CASSPAGYREQYF. Combining the CDR3 with reference TRBV5-1 and TRBJ2-7 gives the whole variable domain KAGVTQTPRYLIKTRGQQVTLSCSPISGHRSVSWYQQTPGQGLQFLFEYFSETQRNKGNFPGRFSGRQFSNSRSEMNVSTLELGDSALYLCASSPAGYREQYFGPGTRLTVT.

J is TRBJ1-4 and V is TRBV4-1; TRBD1 matches at 9 bases. From germline, CDR1 is MGHRA and CDR2 YSYEKL. Trimming removed 1 base from V and 0 bases from J; junction bases left unmatched: 0. The CDR3 is 16 residues long. The CDR3 sequence is CASSQGTGATNEKLFF. The DNA of the CDR3 is TGCGCCAGCAGCCAAGGGACAGGGGCAACTAATGAAAAACTGTTTTTT.

This clone was detected once. The rearrangement uses TRBV11-3 and TRBJ2-1, with D perhaps matching TRBD1 or TRBD2 (5 bases each). CDR1 and CDR2 (germline): SGHNT, YENEEA. The V end was cut by 5 bases, the J end by 2 bases, with 13 bases between. The CDR3 has 15 amino acids. This CDR3 reads CASSPRGGTYNEQFF. In nucleotides, the CDR3 is TGTGCCAGCAGCCCGCGTGGGGGTACCTACAATGAGCAGTTCTTC.

The V gene is TRBV18, the J gene TRBJ1-1, with D possibly TRBD1 on 5 matching bases. Germline lookup yields CDR1 KGHSH and CDR2 LQKENI. Trimming left V 2 bases short and J 4 bases short, with 11 bases between. The CDR3 sequence is 14 residues long. CDR3 amino acids: CASSPGGKSTEAFF. DNA for the CDR3: TGTGCCAGCTCACCAGGGGGAAAGAGCACTGAAGCTTTCTTT. Variable domain in full (rest from reference TRBV18 and TRBJ1-1): NAGVMQNPRHLVRRRGQEARLRCSPMKGHSHVYWYRQLPEEGLKFMVYLQKENIIDESGMPKERFSAEFPKEGPSILRIQQVVRGDSAAYFCASSPGGKSTEAFFGQGTRLTVV.

Here the CDR3 DNA reads TGTGCCAGCAGCGTAGGAAGCAACTATGGCTACACCTTC. Protein: CASSVGSNYGYTF. The chain couples TRBV9 to TRBJ1-2; D unclear. CDR1 is SGDLS, CDR2 YYNGEE, per germline. This CDR3 has 13 residues. Trimming left V 0 bases short and J 2 bases short, with 5 bases between.

The V gene is TRBV6-1, the J gene TRBJ1-5; no clear D. V was clipped by 5 bases and J by 5 bases, with 4 bases between them. Germline V gene data show CDR1 as MNHNS and CDR2 as SASEGT. The CDR3 loop spans 11 amino acids. The CDR3, as DNA: TGTGCCAGCAGTCGAGATCAGCCCCAGCATTTT. It encodes CASSRDQPQHF.

The rearrangement links TRBV6-1 to TRBJ2-7, with no clear D. Trimming stripped 10 bases from V and 3 bases from J, with 19 bases between. The CDR3 is 14 residues long. The germline V gene encodes CDR1 MNHNS and CDR2 SASEGT. For the CDR3, the DNA is TGTGCCACCAGACCACAGTGGACCAACTACGAGCAGTACTTC. As protein: CATRPQWTNYEQYF.

The V call is TRBV11-3, the J call TRBJ1-1; D is uncertain. Trimming removed 1 base at V and 5 bases at J, with 5 bases between. The length of the CDR3 is 12 residues. CDR1 is SGHNT and CDR2 is YENEEA in the germline V gene. This CDR3 is CASSLARTEAFF. The CDR3 region has the DNA TGTGCCAGCAGCTTAGCGAGGACTGAAGCTTTCTTT.

V usage is TRBV2 and J usage is TRBJ1-6, with no clear D. This CDR3 is 14 amino acids long. The germline CDR1 and CDR2 sequences are SNHLY and FYNNEI. V was trimmed by 2 bases and J by 8 bases, leaving 10 bases between them. CDR3 sequence (DNA): TGTGCCAGCAGTGAATTCGGAGAGGATTCACCCCTCCACTTT. Translating it yields CASSEFGEDSPLHF. The full variable domain, completed using reference TRBV2 and TRBJ1-6, is EPEVTQTPSHQVTQMGQEVILRCVPISNHLYFYWYRQILGQKVEFLVSFYNNEISEKSEIFDDQFSVERPDGSNFTLKIRSTKLEDSAMYFCASSEFGEDSPLHFGNGTRLTVT.

The rearrangement links TRBV9 to TRBJ2-1, with 9 bases matching TRBD2. The CDR3 has 15 residues. Trimming at V came to 3 bases and at J to 2 bases, leaving 3 bases not matched to a gene. Germline V lookup: CDR1 SGDLS, CDR2 YYNGEE. CDR3 DNA sequence: TGTGCCAGCAGCGGGGGACTAGCCCCCTACAATGAGCAGTTCTTC. This sequence encodes CASSGGLAPYNEQFF.

V and J are TRBV6-5 and TRBJ2-7; TRBD1 matches at 9 bases. The CDR3 contains 15 residues. With V trimmed by 1 base and J by 1 base, 2 bases remained unmatched. Germline V CDR1 and CDR2: MNHEY, SVGAGI. As DNA, the CDR3 is TGTGCCAGCAGTTACTTGGGGACAGGGTCCTACGAGCAGTACTTC. Translating it yields CASSYLGTGSYEQYF.

This sequence joins TRBV6-1 and TRBJ1-5, with D unclear. The ends were cut back, 3 bases at V and 0 bases at J, with 12 bases in the middle. The CDR3 totals 16 residues. Germline-derived CDR1 and CDR2 are MNHNS and SASEGT. In nucleotides, the CDR3 is TGTGCCAGCAGTGACCCTAGGAGGAATAGCAATCAGCCCCAGCATTTT. This translates into CASSDPRRNSNQPQHF.

V gene TRBV14 combines with J gene TRBJ2-3; 7 nucleotides align to TRBD2. CDR1 and CDR2 (germline): SGHDN, FVKESK. V gave up 3 bases and J gave up 1 base; unmatched junction bases: 4. The length of the CDR3 is 15 residues. The CDR3 region is CASSQLTSGTDTQYF. CDR3 nucleotide sequence: TGTGCCAGCAGCCAGCTCACTAGCGGCACAGATACGCAGTATTTT.

This CDR3 is CASSLPGTSGVDEQFF. The DNA for the CDR3 is TGTGCCAGCAGTTTACCGGGGACTAGCGGGGTGGATGAGCAGTTCTTC. The chain recombines TRBV27 with TRBJ2-1; 13 nucleotides match TRBD2. Losses at the gene ends were 2 bases for V and 8 bases for J; bases not matched to a gene: 6. This CDR3 contains 16 residues. Germline lookup yields CDR1 MNHEY and CDR2 SMNVEV (reference sequence).

The chain has TRBV5-4 and TRBJ2-7; 7 bases agree with TRBD2. This CDR3 region has 14 residues. The V segment lost 7 bases and the J segment 4 bases; nucleotides outside the gene matches: 11. From germline, CDR1 is SGHNT and CDR2 YYREEE (reference sequence). CDR3 residues: CASSREGRIYEQYF. Here the CDR3 DNA reads TGTGCCAGCTCAAGGGAGGGCCGAATTTACGAGCAGTACTTC.

The rearrangement joins TRBV9 to TRBJ1-3; tentative D call: TRBD1 (6 bases). Trimming pared 0 bases from V and 6 bases from J, leaving 13 bases between. CDR3 size: 15 residues. Germline CDR1 SGDLS, CDR2 YYNGEE. CDR3 in amino acids: CASSVGETGLNTIYF. The CDR3 nucleotides are TGTGCCAGCAGCGTAGGGGAAACAGGGCTAAACACCATATATTTT. Drawing the rest from reference TRBV9 and TRBJ1-3, the complete variable domain is DSGVTQTPKHLITATGQRVTLRCSPRSGDLSVYWYQQSLDQGLQFLIQYYNGEERAKGNILERFSAQQFPDLHSELNLSSLELGDSALYFCASSVGETGLNTIYFGEGSWLTVV.

The rearrangement uses TRBV7-8 and TRBJ1-1; the D gene is possibly TRBD1 (5 bases). In germline, CDR1 is SGHVS, CDR2 FQNEAQ. CDR3 length: 14 residues. Trimming removed 3 bases at V and 1 base at J, with 9 bases between. The CDR3 sequence: CASSFQGQNTEAFF. In nucleotides, the CDR3 is TGTGCCAGCAGCTTCCAAGGACAGAACACTGAAGCTTTCTTT.

The chain combines TRBV20-1 with TRBJ2-1, with D hard to call. The CDR3 sequence is 11 residues long. Germline CDR1 is DFQATT and CDR2 is SNEGSKA (reference sequence). V gave up 5 bases and J gave up 4 bases, with 6 bases separating them. This chain's CDR3 is CSAGPYNEQFF. In DNA form, the CDR3 reads TGCAGTGCTGGACCGTACAATGAGCAGTTCTTC.